This T cell receptor beta chain originates from a study of tissue T cells after allogeneic stem cell transplantation. Study-wide results and limits: Shared clones across patients were few; motif clustering revealed tissue-specific shared signatures.

The data were produced by immunoSEQ multiplex PCR, yet TCRdb's version contains in-frame clones alone and is incomplete. The sample contains 4,500 to 6,500 clones, around 52% of which appear only once. The V gene's germline CDR1 is SNHLY and CDR2 FYNGKV (reference sequence). This CDR3 is 16 amino acids long. Trimming shortened V by 1 base and J by 1 base, and 12 bases separated the two germline ends. Indicated time point: mouse harvest day 7 after allogeneic transplant. The graft held 10^6 splenic CD5+ T cells and 10^7 T-cell-depleted bone marrow cells. In this sample, this clone turned up once. Antigen: not known. Germline and genes here are mouse. The read is 1 residue too short to cover the CDR3 end, so that end is filled in from the germline J gene.

Sequenced material: gut tissue. The TCR comes from a female BALB/c mouse given C57BL/6 T cells with graft-versus-host disease after an allogeneic hematopoietic cell transplant. V gene TRBV3 combines with J gene TRBJ2-4, with D possibly being TRBD1 or TRBD2 (5 bases each). Incomplete CDR3 DNA: TGTGCCAGCAGCTTAGGAGGGGCGCGAGGTCAAAACACCTTGTAC. It translates to CASSLGGARGQNTLY. The full CDR3 sequence reads CASSLGGARGQNTLYF.